The rows below give T cell receptor beta chains drawn from one sample of a study of blood T cells in healthy people across ages. TCRdb reprocessed the 5' RACE reads via MiXCR and lists one record per CDR3 protein. The sample consists of 700,000 to 850,000 distinct CDR3 sequences, 36% of them appearing once. What was sequenced was blood. The source of these receptors is a man between 18 and 35 years old in good health. Both conserved end residues are part of each CDR3.

cdr3_aa	v_call	j_call
CASSQVEREYEQFF	TRBV3-1	TRBJ2-1
CASRATDNSPLHF	TRBV12-3/TRBV12-4	TRBJ1-6
CASSQDPGAHYNEQFF	TRBV4-1	TRBJ2-1
CASNSAGPQETQYF	TRBV28	TRBJ2-5
CAIKAGDSASNSPLHF	TRBV10-3	TRBJ1-6
CASSQDPTGTDTQYF	TRBV3-1	TRBJ2-3
CASSSRGPGNEQFF	TRBV12-3/TRBV12-4	TRBJ2-1
CSATFGGGQGNEQYF	TRBV20-1	TRBJ2-5
CSVEEDKGYTF	TRBV29-1	TRBJ1-2
CASNLPGMNTEAFF	TRBV6-6	TRBJ1-1
CAPGAPRQFYEQYF	TRBV4-3	TRBJ2-7
CASNQHNEQYF	TRBV6-2/TRBV6-3	TRBJ2-7
CASSKVGRDADEQYF	TRBV7-2	TRBJ2-7
CASSEWAGGVDTQYF	TRBV6-1	TRBJ2-3
CASSLAGAGEYNEQFF	TRBV7-2	TRBJ2-1
CASSLSPKTEDEQYF	TRBV7-9	TRBJ2-7
CASSRTGAHNQPQHF	TRBV5-1	TRBJ1-5
CASRLTVEKLFF	TRBV12-3/TRBV12-4	TRBJ1-4
CSAGDMSNSPLHF	TRBV20-1	TRBJ1-6
CASSYRLEGSTDTQYF	TRBV6-6	TRBJ2-3
CSAPATSGGGNEQYF	TRBV20-1	TRBJ2-7